This TCR beta chain was sequenced in a study of response to subunit inactivated influenza vaccine (dated by TCRdb to about 2018). Regarding the study in general: The study used deep quantitative T cell receptor repertoire profiling to track responses to a trivalent subunit inactivated influenza vaccine.

Its CDR3 holds 13 amino acids, cysteine through phenylalanine. Only CDR3 DNA is held: 39 bases, read in frame from base 1. The germline V gene gives CDR1 as MDHEN and CDR2 as SYDVKM. V trim: 7 bases; J trim: 5 bases; unmatched bases: 5. Libraries were prepared through RT-PCR. Sequencing instrument: Illumina HiSeq 2500. TCRdb redid the processing of the public reads, applying fastp at Q25 and MiXCR, and retained in-frame beta chains. Here each entry gathers all rows of one CDR3 protein and keeps the most common genes and DNA. The sample has about 620,000 distinct CDR3 sequences on record, over 9.5% of them singletons. The top ten hold roughly 10% of the sample. What the research found in general, with its limitations: According to the authors, only a limited number of new T cells may be recruited by each seasonal influenza vaccination.

In the case of this clonotype: Its binding antigen is unknown. Base qualities were left out, and no much larger clone turns up one base away.

The input for sequencing was PBMCs from blood, taken on the day of vaccination. Here the chain combines TRBV28 and TRBJ1-1; 9 bases in the junction line up with TRBD1. The sequence derives from a man between 45 and 60 years old who received an inactivated influenza vaccine. Donor details come from another sample of the same person, matched by shared clones. The CDR3 reads as follows: CASTDRGKTEAFF. The nucleotide sequence is given as TGTGCCAGCACGGACAGGGGAAAGACTGAAGCTTTCTTT.